A single sample is the source of the 27 T cell receptor beta chains below, sequenced in a study of cytomegalovirus exposure and HLA in healthy donors. PCR employed 60 Vbeta and 13 Jbeta primers. Sequenced by immunoSEQ multiplex PCR; TCRdb stores in-frame clones only, minus some. This sample carries about 150,000 clones, 65% to 75% of them seen once, and the ten largest clones take roughly 2.2%. Material for sequencing was PBMCs. The receptors derive from a man aged 30 to 39 in good health and CMV-seronegative.

This sequence joins TRBV6-1 and TRBJ2-7; the match to TRBD2 covers 10 bases. CDR1 is MNHNS, CDR2 SASEGT, per germline. The CDR3 runs 17 residues. V was clipped by 1 base and J by 0 bases; unmatched bases: 6. CDR3 sequence reads: CASSEELAGPLSYEQYF. In DNA, the CDR3 is TGTGCCAGCAGTGAAGAACTAGCGGGGCCCCTCTCCTACGAGCAGTACTTC.

V gene TRBV10-3 combines with J gene TRBJ2-1; D gene ambiguous. The CDR3 loop spans 13 amino acids. Germline-derived CDR1 and CDR2 are ENHRY and SYGVKD. The V end lost 7 bases, the J end lost 5 bases, and 12 bases lay between the germline ends. The CDR3 nucleotides read TGTGCCATCACCCAGGCCCGCGACAATGAGCAGTTCTTC. It is translated as CAITQARDNEQFF.

The chain employs TRBV5-1 and TRBJ2-6; 9 positions agree with TRBD1. The CDR3 extends over 16 amino acids. V lost 4 bases and J lost 4; bases outside the gene matches: 6. Germline V gene data show CDR1 as SGHRS and CDR2 as YFSETQ. Written as DNA, the CDR3 is TGCGCCAGCAGCAGCGGGACAGGGAACGGGGCCAACGTCCTGACTTTC. Translation: CASSSGTGNGANVLTF. The full variable domain, in which reference TRBV5-1 and TRBJ2-6 provide the parts outside the CDR3, is KAGVTQTPRYLIKTRGQQVTLSCSPISGHRSVSWYQQTPGQGLQFLFEYFSETQRNKGNFPGRFSGRQFSNSRSEMNVSTLELGDSALYLCASSSGTGNGANVLTFGAGSRLTVL.

The CDR3 here is CASSQGWTEIYEQYF. CDR3 coding DNA: TGCGCCAGCAGCCAAGGCTGGACAGAGATCTACGAGCAGTACTTC. The genes are TRBV4-3 and TRBJ2-7; D possibly corresponds to TRBD1 (6 bases). The germline V gene has CDR1 LGHNA and CDR2 YSLEER. There are 15 residues in the CDR3. Trimming removed 1 base from V and 3 bases from J, with 13 bases in between.

The chain uses TRBV19 and TRBJ2-5; 8 bases line up with TRBD1. V lost 4 bases, J lost 5 bases, and 6 bases stayed unmatched. CDR3 length equals 14 residues. The germline V gene encodes CDR1 LNHDA and CDR2 SQIVND (reference sequence). The CDR3 is CASSRQGPSETQYF. The CDR3 coding sequence is TGTGCCAGTAGTAGACAGGGGCCGTCGGAGACCCAGTACTTC.

This chain uses TRBV12-2 with TRBJ1-5. TRBV12-2 is labeled a pseudogene. CDR3 size: 14 residues. The chain's CDR3 is CASRLAGETQPQHF. CDR3 DNA: TGTGCAAGTCGCTTAGCGGGAGAGACTCAGCCCCAGCATTTT.

The genes are TRBV5-1 and TRBJ2-5; weak D call: TRBD1 (5 bases). Trimming stripped 5 bases from V and 4 bases from J, with 12 bases between. The CDR3 totals 13 residues. CDR1 is SGHRS and CDR2 is YFSETQ in the germline V gene. CDR3 protein: CASRSAGIETQYF. Written as DNA, the CDR3 is TGCGCCAGCAGATCGGCAGGGATAGAGACCCAGTACTTC. Full variable domain (missing parts from reference TRBV5-1 and TRBJ2-5): KAGVTQTPRYLIKTRGQQVTLSCSPISGHRSVSWYQQTPGQGLQFLFEYFSETQRNKGNFPGRFSGRQFSNSRSEMNVSTLELGDSALYLCASRSAGIETQYFGPGTRLLVL.

The genes are TRBV5-1 and TRBJ1-4; 10 nucleotides line up with TRBD1. After removal of 0 bases from V and 12 bases from J, the junction contained 2 bases not matched to a gene. The CDR3 runs 13 residues. Germline V gene data show CDR1 as SGHRS and CDR2 as YFSETQ. CDR3 coding DNA: TGCGCCAGCAGCTTGGGGACAGGGGGAGAACTGTTTTTT. It specifies CASSLGTGGELFF.

V and J are TRBV28 and TRBJ1-6; TRBD1 might be the D (5 bases). Trimming removed 5 bases at V and 1 base at J, with 9 bases between. The CDR3 runs to 15 residues. Looked up from germline, CDR1 is MDHEN and CDR2 is SYDVKM. This chain's CDR3 is CASSPKGSYNSPLHF. The CDR3, as DNA: TGTGCCAGCAGTCCCAAGGGGTCCTATAATTCACCCCTCCACTTT.

This clone was seen a handful of times. V gene TRBV12-5 combines with J gene TRBJ2-4, with 8 nucleotides matching TRBD1. This CDR3 spans 12 amino acids. Germline V gives CDR1 LGHNT, CDR2 FRNRAP. V lost 7 bases, J lost 11 bases, and 7 bases stayed unmatched. The CDR3 DNA is TGTGCTAGTGCAGGGGGCAGGGGCGTTCAGTACTTC. Encoded protein: CASAGGRGVQYF.

V gene TRBV6-5 combines with J gene TRBJ2-5; 7 nucleotides align to TRBD1. With the DNA end fitting TRBJ2-7 better, the J assignment may be wrong. This CDR3 has 12 amino acids. CDR1 and CDR2 from the germline V gene are MNHEY and SVGAGI. In nucleotides, the CDR3 is TGTGCCAGCAGGAGGACAGGCTACGAGCAGTACTTC. Translating gives CASRRTGYEQYF.

This clone was counted a few times. The chain joins TRBV27 to TRBJ1-5; 9 nucleotides align to TRBD1. CDR1 is MNHEY and CDR2 is SMNVEV in the germline V gene (reference sequence). The CDR3 runs 17 residues. The junction had 16 bases not matched to a gene; V was cut back by 6 bases and J by 7 bases. CDR3 in amino acids: CASSPIAGQGSGQPQHF. The DNA for the CDR3 is TGTGCCAGCAGCCCTATTGCGGGACAGGGTTCGGGCCAGCCCCAGCATTTT.

The rearrangement links TRBV29-1 to TRBJ1-2; 8 nucleotides line up with TRBD1. The CDR3 consists of 15 residues. The germline gives CDR1 SQVTM, CDR2 ANQGSEA. V shed 6 bases, J shed 5 bases, and the junction held 14 bases outside the gene matches. The CDR3 nucleotides read TGCAGCGTCCTTAGCCCGACAGGGGCTATTTATGGCTACACCTTC. It encodes CSVLSPTGAIYGYTF. The full variable domain, rest sourced from reference TRBV29-1 and TRBJ1-2, is SAVISQKPSRDICQRGTSLTIQCQVDSQVTMMFWYRQQPGQSLTLIATANQGSEATYESGFVIDKFPISRPNLTFSTLTVSNMSPEDSSIYLCSVLSPTGAIYGYTFGSGTRLTVV.

In DNA, the CDR3 is TGTGCCAGCAGCTTCAGGGTTTTTGATTCACCCCTCCACTTT. This translates into CASSFRVFDSPLHF. The chain has TRBV5-6 and TRBJ1-6; D might be TRBD1 (5 bases). The CDR3 contains 14 residues. The V gene lost 2 bases and the J gene lost 8 bases, with 11 bases spanning the gap. The V gene's germline CDR1 is SGHDT and CDR2 YYEEEE.

On this clone: A far larger clone is off by one base, so a read error is likely. This sequence joins TRBV14 and TRBJ2-7; D uncertain. The CDR3 length is 12 residues. V was clipped by 3 bases and J by 0 bases, with 3 bases between them. From germline, CDR1 is SGHDN and CDR2 FVKESK. In DNA form, the CDR3 reads TGTGCCAGCAGCCAGAGCTCCTACGAGCAGTACTTC. Its protein product is CASSQSSYEQYF. Full variable domain (missing parts from reference TRBV14 and TRBJ2-7): EAGVTQFPSHSVIEKGQTVTLRCDPISGHDNLYWYRRVMGKEIKFLLHFVKESKQDESGMPNNRFLAERTGGTYSTLKVQPAELEDSGVYFCASSQSSYEQYFGPGTRLTVT.

This clone turned up a few times. The chain links TRBV2 to TRBJ2-3, with TRBD1 matching over 12 bases. The CDR3 has 17 residues. Trimming took 6 bases from V and 7 from J; bases not matched to a gene: 14. In germline, CDR1 is SNHLY, CDR2 FYNNEI. CDR3: CASSDPRDRGRVYTQYF. The CDR3 coding sequence is TGTGCCAGCAGCGACCCCCGGGACAGGGGGCGCGTATATACGCAGTATTTT.

The chain recombines TRBV5-4 with TRBJ2-5; D call uncertain. Germline CDR1 reads SGHNT; CDR2 reads YYREEE (reference sequence). The V and J ends lost 4 bases and 1 base respectively, with 17 bases between them. CDR3 length: 16 amino acids. CDR3: CASSPVFQSRQETQYF. For the CDR3, the DNA is TGTGCCAGCAGCCCCGTCTTCCAGTCTCGCCAAGAGACCCAGTACTTC.

This clone was seen once. This rearrangement joins TRBV7-2 to TRBJ2-5; a possible D gene is TRBD1 (6 bases). V lost 5 bases, J lost 7 bases, and 17 bases lay in between. CDR3 length equals 14 residues. Looked up from germline, CDR1 is SGHTA and CDR2 is FQGNSA. In DNA form, the CDR3 reads TGTGCCAGCAGCCCGGGACAACCTCGGGGGACCCAGTACTTC. This sequence encodes CASSPGQPRGTQYF.

The rearrangement links TRBV28 to TRBJ2-7, with 14 bases fitting TRBD2. V was clipped by 5 bases and J by 3 bases; unmatched bases: 3. CDR1 is MDHEN, CDR2 SYDVKM, per germline. The CDR3 sequence is 15 residues long. In DNA, the CDR3 is TGTGCCAGCAGTCAAGGGACTAGCGGGGGCTACGAGCAGTACTTC. Protein sequence: CASSQGTSGGYEQYF. Using reference TRBV28 and TRBJ2-7 for the parts outside the CDR3, the full variable domain is DVKVTQSSRYLVKRTGEKVFLECVQDMDHENMFWYRQDPGLGLRLIYFSYDVKMKEKGDIPEGYSVSREKKERFSLILESASTNQTSMYLCASSQGTSGGYEQYFGPGTRLTVT.

The chain recombines TRBV11-3 with TRBJ2-7; TRBD1 matches at 11 bases. CDR3 length equals 16 residues. The germline V gene encodes CDR1 SGHNT and CDR2 YENEEA. The junction had 6 bases not matched to a gene; V was cut back by 5 bases and J by 0 bases. The CDR3, as DNA: TGTGCCAGCAGCCCCGACGGGACAGGGGGCTCCTACGAGCAGTACTTC. Its protein is CASSPDGTGGSYEQYF.

This clone has a handful of counts. The junction and the germline gene differ at one end; a read error may be behind it. The rearrangement joins TRBV7-7 to TRBJ1-1; possible D gene TRBD1, 5 bases. In germline, CDR1 is SSHAT, CDR2 FNYEAQ (reference sequence). CDR3 length: 13 residues. This CDR3 reads CASSSQEGTEAFF. The CDR3 DNA reads as TGTGCTAGCAGCTCACAGGAGGGCACTGAAGCTTTCTTT.

V usage is TRBV4-2 and J usage is TRBJ2-6, with D maybe TRBD2 (5 bases). CDR3 length: 18 amino acids. Germline assignment: CDR1 LGHNA and CDR2 YNFKEQ. V lost 4 bases and J 0 bases, leaving 16 bases between the germline ends. CDR3 amino acids: CASSLKEESSSGANVLTF. The CDR3 DNA is TGTGCCAGCAGCCTAAAGGAGGAATCCTCCTCTGGGGCCAACGTCCTGACTTTC.

The chain links TRBV4-2 to TRBJ1-6; D perhaps matches TRBD1 (5 bases). V lost 0 bases, J lost 7 bases, and 10 bases lay in between. The germline V gene encodes CDR1 LGHNA and CDR2 YNFKEQ. There are 15 residues in the CDR3. CDR3 amino acids: CASSQEKQANSPLHF. As DNA, the CDR3 is TGTGCCAGCAGCCAAGAGAAACAGGCAAATTCACCCCTCCACTTT.

The J gene is TRBJ2-1, the V gene TRBV6-6; the match to TRBD2 covers 8 bases. This CDR3 is built from 15 residues. Germline V gives CDR1 MNHNY, CDR2 SVGAGI (reference sequence). V shed 6 bases, J shed 7 bases, and the junction held 11 bases outside the gene matches. The CDR3 spells CASRNTGGPENEQFF. The CDR3 bases are TGTGCCAGCAGAAATACGGGGGGGCCTGAGAATGAGCAGTTCTTC.

This clone was observed once. V usage is TRBV5-1 and J usage is TRBJ1-5; 7 positions agree with TRBD1. In germline, CDR1 is SGHRS, CDR2 YFSETQ. V gave up 0 bases and J gave up 2 bases; unmatched junction bases: 2. The CDR3 loop spans 15 amino acids. CDR3: CASSLEGGGNQPQHF. The CDR3 coding sequence is TGCGCCAGCAGCTTGGAAGGGGGCGGCAATCAGCCCCAGCATTTT. Full variable domain (remainder filled in from reference TRBV5-1 and TRBJ1-5): KAGVTQTPRYLIKTRGQQVTLSCSPISGHRSVSWYQQTPGQGLQFLFEYFSETQRNKGNFPGRFSGRQFSNSRSEMNVSTLELGDSALYLCASSLEGGGNQPQHFGDGTRLSIL.

This rearrangement joins TRBV7-9 to TRBJ2-7; TRBD2 aligns across 15 bases. The germline gives CDR1 SEHNR, CDR2 FQNEAQ (reference sequence). The CDR3 is made up of 17 amino acids. V shed 3 bases and J 5 bases; nucleotides not matched to a gene: 8. The CDR3 DNA follows: TGTGCCAGCAGCTTTTCCGGGACTAGCGGGGGGAGGCACGAGCAGTACTTC. It encodes CASSFSGTSGGRHEQYF.

The DNA for the CDR3 is TGTGCCACCCCGGCGGGCGCCCCGGGGGAGCAGTACTTC. The encoded protein is CATPAGAPGEQYF. The rearrangement joins TRBV2 to TRBJ2-7; weak D call: TRBD2 (5 bases). Germline loops: CDR1 SNHLY, CDR2 FYNNEI. Deletions cut 10 bases from V and 7 bases from J, with 20 bases between. CDR3 length: 13 amino acids. The entire variable domain, with the rest obtained from reference TRBV2 and TRBJ2-7, is as follows: EPEVTQTPSHQVTQMGQEVILRCVPISNHLYFYWYRQILGQKVEFLVSFYNNEISEKSEIFDDQFSVERPDGSNFTLKIRSTKLEDSAMYFCATPAGAPGEQYFGPGTRLTVT.